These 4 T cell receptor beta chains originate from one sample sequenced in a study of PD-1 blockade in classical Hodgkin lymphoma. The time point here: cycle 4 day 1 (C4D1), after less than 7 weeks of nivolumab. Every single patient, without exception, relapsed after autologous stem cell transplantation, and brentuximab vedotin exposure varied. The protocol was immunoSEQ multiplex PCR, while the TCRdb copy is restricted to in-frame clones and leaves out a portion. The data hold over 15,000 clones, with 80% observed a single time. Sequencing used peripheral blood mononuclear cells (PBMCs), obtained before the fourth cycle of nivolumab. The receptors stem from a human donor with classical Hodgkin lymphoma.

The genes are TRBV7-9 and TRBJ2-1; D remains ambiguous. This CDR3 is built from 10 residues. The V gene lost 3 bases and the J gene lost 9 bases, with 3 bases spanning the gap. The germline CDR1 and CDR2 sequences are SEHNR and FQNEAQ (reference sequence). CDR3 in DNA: TGTGCCAGCAGCTTTGGTGAGCAGTTCTTC. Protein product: CASSFGEQFF. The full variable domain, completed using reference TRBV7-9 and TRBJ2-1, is DTGVSQNPRHKITKRGQNVTFRCDPISEHNRLYWYRQTLGQGPEFLTYFQNEAQLEKSRLLSDRFSAERPKGSFSTLEIQRTEQGDSAMYLCASSFGEQFFGPGTRLTVL.

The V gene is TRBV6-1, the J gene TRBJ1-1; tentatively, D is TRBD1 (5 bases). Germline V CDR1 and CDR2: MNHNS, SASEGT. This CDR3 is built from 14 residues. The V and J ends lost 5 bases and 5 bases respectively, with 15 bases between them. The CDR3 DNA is TGTGCCAGCAGTAACTCCGGGGGGTTTACTGAAGCTTTCTTT. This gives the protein CASSNSGGFTEAFF.

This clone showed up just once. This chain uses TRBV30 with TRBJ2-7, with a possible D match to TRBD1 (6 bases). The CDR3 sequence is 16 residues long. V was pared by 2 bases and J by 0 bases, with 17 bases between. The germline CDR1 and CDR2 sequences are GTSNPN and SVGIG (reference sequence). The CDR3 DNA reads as TGTGCCTGGAGTTTAGGCGTCCCAGGGGTCTCCTACGAGCAGTACTTC. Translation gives CAWSLGVPGVSYEQYF. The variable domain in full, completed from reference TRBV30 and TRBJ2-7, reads SQTIHQWPATLVQPVGSPLSLECTVEGTSNPNLYWYRQAAGRGLQLLFYSVGIGQISSEVPQNLSASRPQDRQFILSSKKLLLSDSGFYLCAWSLGVPGVSYEQYFGPGTRLTVT.

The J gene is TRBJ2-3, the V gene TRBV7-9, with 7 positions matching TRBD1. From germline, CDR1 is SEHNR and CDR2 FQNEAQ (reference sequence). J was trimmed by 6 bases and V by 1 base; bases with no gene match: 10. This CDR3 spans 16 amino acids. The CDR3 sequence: CASSLGLQGFTDTQYF. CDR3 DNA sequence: TGTGCCAGCAGCTTAGGACTACAGGGGTTTACGGATACGCAGTATTTT. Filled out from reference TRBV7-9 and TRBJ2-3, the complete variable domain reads DTGVSQNPRHKITKRGQNVTFRCDPISEHNRLYWYRQTLGQGPEFLTYFQNEAQLEKSRLLSDRFSAERPKGSFSTLEIQRTEQGDSAMYLCASSLGLQGFTDTQYFGPGTRLTVL.